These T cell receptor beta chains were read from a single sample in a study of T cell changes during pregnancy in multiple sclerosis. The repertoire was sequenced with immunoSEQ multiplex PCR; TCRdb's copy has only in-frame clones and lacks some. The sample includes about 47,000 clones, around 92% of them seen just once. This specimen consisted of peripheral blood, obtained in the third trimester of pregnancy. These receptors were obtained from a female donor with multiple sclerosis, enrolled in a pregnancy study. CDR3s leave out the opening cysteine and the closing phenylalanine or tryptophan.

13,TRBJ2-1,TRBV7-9,ASSLEGTPRDEQF
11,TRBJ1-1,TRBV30,AWSAGGFTEAF
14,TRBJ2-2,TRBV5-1,ASSLNAAANTGELF
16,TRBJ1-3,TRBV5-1,ASSSKPPGTGQGNTIY
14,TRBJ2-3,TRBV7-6,ASSLAQGASTDTQY
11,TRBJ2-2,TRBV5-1,ASGLAHTGELF
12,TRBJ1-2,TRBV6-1,ASSESGQGSGYT
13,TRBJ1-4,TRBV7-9,ASSSKGQGLEKLF
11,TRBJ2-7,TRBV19,ASSMTGVAEQY
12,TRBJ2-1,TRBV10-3,ATAIANSYNEQF
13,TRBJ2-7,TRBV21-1,ASSNGTPGWYEQY
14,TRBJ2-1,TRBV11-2,ASSLGTGPSYYEQF
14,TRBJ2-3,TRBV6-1,ASSEIGAGAADTQY
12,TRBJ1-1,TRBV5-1,ASSLTGRITEAF
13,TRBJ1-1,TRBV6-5,ASRPVGVRNTEAF
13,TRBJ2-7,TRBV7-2,ASSLVGATGYEQY
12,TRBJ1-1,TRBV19,ASSVQGYDTEAF
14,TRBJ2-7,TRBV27,ASSLDQGQGSYEQY
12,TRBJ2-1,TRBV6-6,ASSYDAGRVEQF
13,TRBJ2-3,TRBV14,ASSPAGVSTDTQY
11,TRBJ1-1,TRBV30,AWSLRGQPEAF
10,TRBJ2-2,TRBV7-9,ATLFSAGELF
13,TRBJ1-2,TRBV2,ASKALSRQGYGYT
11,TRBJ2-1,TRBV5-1,ASVSGNYNEQF
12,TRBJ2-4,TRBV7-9,ASSLTDLKNIQY
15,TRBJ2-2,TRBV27,ASSSGLAGGNTGELF
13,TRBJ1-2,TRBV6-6,ASRTVTDRGDGYT
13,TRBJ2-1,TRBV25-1,ASSDHSGRANEQF
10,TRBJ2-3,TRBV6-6,ASGTHTDTQY
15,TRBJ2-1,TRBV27,ASSLAPGGAGYNEQF
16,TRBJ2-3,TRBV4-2,ASSQENRNGEYTDTQY
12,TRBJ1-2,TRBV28,ASSLGLSSYGYT
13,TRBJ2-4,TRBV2,ASRGDGQGENIQY
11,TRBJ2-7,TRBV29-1,SVEENRGSEQY
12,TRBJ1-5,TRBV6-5,ASSGGYGNQPQH
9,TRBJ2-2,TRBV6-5,ASLRGGELF
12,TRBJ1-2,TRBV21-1,ASSKKDRGRGYT
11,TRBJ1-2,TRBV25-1,ASSFTGSYGYT
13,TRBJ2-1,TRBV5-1,ASSFNGRAGDEQF
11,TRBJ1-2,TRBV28,ASSLKGSDGYT
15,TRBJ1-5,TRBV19,ASSIGQGSMSNQPQH